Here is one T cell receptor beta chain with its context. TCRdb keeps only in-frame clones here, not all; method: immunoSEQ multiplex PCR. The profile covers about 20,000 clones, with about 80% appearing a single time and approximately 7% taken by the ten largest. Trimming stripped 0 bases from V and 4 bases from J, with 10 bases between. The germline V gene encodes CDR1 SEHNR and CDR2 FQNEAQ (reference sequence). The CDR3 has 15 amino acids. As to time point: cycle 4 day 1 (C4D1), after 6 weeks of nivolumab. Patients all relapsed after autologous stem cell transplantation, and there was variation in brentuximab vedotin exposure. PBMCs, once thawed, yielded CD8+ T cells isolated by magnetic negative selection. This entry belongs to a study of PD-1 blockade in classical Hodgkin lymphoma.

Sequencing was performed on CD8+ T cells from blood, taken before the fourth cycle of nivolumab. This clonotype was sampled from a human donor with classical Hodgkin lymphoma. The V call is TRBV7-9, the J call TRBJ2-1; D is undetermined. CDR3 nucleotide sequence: TGTGCCAGCAGCTTAGCGTGGCAGTCTTACAATGAGCAGTTCTTC. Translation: CASSLAWQSYNEQFF.